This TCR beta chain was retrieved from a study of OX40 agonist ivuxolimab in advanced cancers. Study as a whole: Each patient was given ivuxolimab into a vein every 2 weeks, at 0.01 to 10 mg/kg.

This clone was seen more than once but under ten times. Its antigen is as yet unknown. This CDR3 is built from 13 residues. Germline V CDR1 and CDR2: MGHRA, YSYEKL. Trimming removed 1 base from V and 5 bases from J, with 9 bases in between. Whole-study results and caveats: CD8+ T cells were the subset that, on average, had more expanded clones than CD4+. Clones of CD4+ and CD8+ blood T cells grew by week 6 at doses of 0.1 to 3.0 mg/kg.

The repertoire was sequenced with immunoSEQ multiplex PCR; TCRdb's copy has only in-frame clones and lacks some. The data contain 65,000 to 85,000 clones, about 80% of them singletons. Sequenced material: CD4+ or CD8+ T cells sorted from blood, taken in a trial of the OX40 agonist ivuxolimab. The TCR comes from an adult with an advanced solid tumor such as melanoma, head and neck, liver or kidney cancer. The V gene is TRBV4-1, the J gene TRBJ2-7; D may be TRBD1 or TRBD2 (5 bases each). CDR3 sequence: CASSQGQGDEQYF. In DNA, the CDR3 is TGCGCCAGCAGCCAAGGGCAGGGAGACGAGCAGTACTTC.